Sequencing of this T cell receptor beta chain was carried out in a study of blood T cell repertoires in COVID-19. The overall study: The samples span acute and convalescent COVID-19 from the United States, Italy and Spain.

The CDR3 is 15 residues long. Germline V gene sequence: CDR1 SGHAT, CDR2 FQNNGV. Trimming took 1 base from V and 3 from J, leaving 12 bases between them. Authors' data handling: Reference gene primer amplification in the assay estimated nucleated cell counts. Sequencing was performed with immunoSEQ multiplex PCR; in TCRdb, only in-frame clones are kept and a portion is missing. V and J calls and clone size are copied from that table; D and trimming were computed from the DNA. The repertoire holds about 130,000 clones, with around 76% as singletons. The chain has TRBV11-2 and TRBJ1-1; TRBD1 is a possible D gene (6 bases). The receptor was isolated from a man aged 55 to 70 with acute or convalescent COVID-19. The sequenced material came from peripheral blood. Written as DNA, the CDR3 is TGTGCCAGCAGCTTAGCACAGGGCGTGTACACTGAAGCTTTCTTT. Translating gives CASSLAQGVYTEAFF.